The T cell receptor (beta chain) described here comes from a study of blood T cell repertoires in COVID-19. For the study at large: The United States, Italy and Spain provided the acute and convalescent COVID-19 samples. Nucleic acid was either cDNA or gDNA, and it came from T cells, B-cell-depleted T cells, or PBMCs.

In this sample, this clone turned up a few times. In the original processing: How many nucleated cells were present was estimated from reference gene primer amplification. Data came from immunoSEQ multiplex PCR; TCRdb stores just in-frame clones and leaves some out. V and J calls and clone size are those listed in that table; D and trimming were worked out from the DNA. The table lists around 67,000 clones, around 88% of them singletons. V was shortened by 1 base and J by 2 bases, with 11 bases between the two germline ends. The CDR3 extends over 15 amino acids. Germline-derived CDR1 and CDR2 are LGHDT and YNNKEL (reference sequence).

The chain recombines TRBV3-1 (or the pseudogene TRBV3-2) with TRBJ1-1; no definite D call. The sample was peripheral blood. The source is a man in his forties or fifties with active COVID-19. The CDR3, as DNA: TGTGCCAGCAGCCAAGGGGAGCGGGTTAACACTGAAGCTTTCTTT. This encodes CASSQGERVNTEAFF.